The 24 T cell receptor beta chains presented below share a single source sample, sequenced in a study of T cell repertoires and HLA-DP antigens. Clones were read by immunoSEQ multiplex PCR, and TCRdb kept only the in-frame ones, dropping some. The repertoire holds roughly 110,000 clones, about 92% seen once, with 0.25% to 0.3% in the top ten. These receptors lack a known antigen. Specimen: CD4+ T cells from PBMCs. Receptors were obtained from a young woman in good health and CMV-seronegative.

The chain links TRBV18 to TRBJ1-1; possibly TRBD1 for D (5 bases). The CDR3 runs to 13 residues. V lost 3 bases and J lost 6, with 11 bases in between. Germline CDR1 KGHSH, CDR2 LQKENI. In DNA form, the CDR3 reads TGTGCCAGCTCACCGAAGCAGGGTGCTGAAGCTTTCTTT. Amino acids: CASSPKQGAEAFF.

V usage is TRBV30 and J usage is TRBJ1-5; 9 bases align to TRBD1. The CDR3 sequence is 14 residues long. With 1 base clipped from V and 4 bases from J, the junction kept 2 bases outside the gene matches. Germline V gene lookup returns CDR1 GTSNPN and CDR2 SVGIG (reference sequence). The CDR3 DNA reads as TGTGCCTGGAGTGGTGACAGGGGGAATCAGCCCCAGCATTTT. Protein sequence: CAWSGDRGNQPQHF.

J is TRBJ2-5 and V is TRBV29-1; 7 bases agree with TRBD1. V lost 6 bases and J lost 2; bases outside the gene matches: 3. In germline, CDR1 is SQVTM, CDR2 ANQGSEA. The CDR3 loop spans 12 amino acids. CDR3 residues: CSVRTGQETQYF. For the CDR3, the DNA is TGCAGCGTCCGGACAGGTCAAGAGACCCAGTACTTC. Supplemented by reference TRBV29-1 and TRBJ2-5, the full variable domain reads SAVISQKPSRDICQRGTSLTIQCQVDSQVTMMFWYRQQPGQSLTLIATANQGSEATYESGFVIDKFPISRPNLTFSTLTVSNMSPEDSSIYLCSVRTGQETQYFGPGTRLLVL.

This chain connects TRBV19 to TRBJ2-4; maybe TRBD2 (6 bases). Trimming stripped 4 bases from V and 0 bases from J, with 7 bases between. The CDR3 sequence is 14 residues long. Germline CDR1 reads LNHDA; CDR2 reads SQIVND (reference sequence). In DNA, the CDR3 is TGTGCCAGTAGTAAGGGACTAGCCAAAAACATTCAGTACTTC. Residues: CASSKGLAKNIQYF.

This clone was picked up a small number of times. The chain is built from TRBV27 and TRBJ2-7; 7 nucleotides match TRBD1. The CDR3 is 14 residues long. V gave up 3 bases and J gave up 4 bases; unmatched junction bases: 6. In germline, CDR1 is MNHEY, CDR2 SMNVEV (reference sequence). CDR3 sequence (DNA): TGTGCCAGCAGTTTCCGGGACAGTTCTTACGAGCAGTACTTC. This codes for CASSFRDSSYEQYF.

This chain uses TRBV28 with TRBJ2-2, with D hard to call. Between the trimmed V and J ends, which lost 1 base and 2 bases, there was a span of 11 bases. This CDR3 has 16 residues. The germline CDR1 and CDR2 sequences are MDHEN and SYDVKM. CDR3 nucleotides: TGTGCCAGCAGTTTATTTCCCGCGGCTAACACCGGGGAGCTGTTTTTT. Encoded protein: CASSLFPAANTGELFF.

CDR3 coding DNA: TGTGCCAGCAGCGGCCGGGACAGGGGTTACAATGAGCAGTTCTTC. It yields the protein CASSGRDRGYNEQFF. V is TRBV9 and J is TRBJ2-1; 10 nucleotides match TRBD1. The CDR3 has 15 amino acids. Germline-derived CDR1 and CDR2 are SGDLS and YYNGEE. The junction had 4 bases not matched to a gene; V was cut back by 3 bases and J by 4 bases.

The chain carries TRBV7-6 and TRBJ2-7; 8 bases fit TRBD1. The CDR3 is 15 amino acids. J lost 3 bases, V lost 2 bases, and 6 bases had no gene match. Germline values: CDR1 SGHVS, CDR2 FNYEAQ. In nucleotides, the CDR3 is TGTGCCAGCAGCTTATTGCCGGGACAGGTCTACGAGCAGTACTTC. This translates into CASSLLPGQVYEQYF.

The chain links TRBV10-3 to TRBJ2-3, with TRBD2 matching over 14 bases. Trimming removed 6 bases from V and 1 base from J; junction bases left unmatched: 6. This CDR3 has 17 residues. Germline V gene lookup returns CDR1 ENHRY and CDR2 SYGVKD. The CDR3 region has the DNA TGTGCCATCAGCCCTGGGACTAGCGGGAGAGGCACAGATACGCAGTATTTT. Amino acids: CAISPGTSGRGTDTQYF.

The chain recombines TRBV27 with TRBJ2-1, with D possibly called TRBD1 or TRBD2 (5 bases each). Deletions cut 3 bases from V and 9 bases from J, with 15 bases between. There are 14 residues in the CDR3. The V gene's germline CDR1 is MNHEY and CDR2 SMNVEV (reference sequence). CDR3 nucleotide sequence: TGTGCCAGCAGTTTGGGGCGACGACGGGGTGAGCAGTTCTTC. It codes for CASSLGRRRGEQFF.

V and J are TRBV7-2 and TRBJ2-5, with TRBD2 identical over 11 bases. Germline trimming cut 1 base from V and 5 bases from J; bases unmatched to any gene: 9. Germline V gene data show CDR1 as SGHTA and CDR2 as FQGNSA. This CDR3 is 17 amino acids long. The CDR3 nucleotides read TGTGCCAGCAGCTTAGAGTTAGCGGGGGGGATCCAGGAGACCCAGTACTTC. Encoded protein: CASSLELAGGIQETQYF.

The V gene is TRBV5-1, the J gene TRBJ2-1; TRBD2 is a possible D gene (6 bases). Trimming removed 0 bases at V and 8 bases at J, with 15 bases between. Germline V gives CDR1 SGHRS, CDR2 YFSETQ. The CDR3 is 15 amino acids. The CDR3 loop reads CASSLAGSEIYEQFF. The CDR3 DNA reads as TGCGCCAGCAGCTTGGCCGGGAGTGAAATCTATGAGCAGTTCTTC.

V gene TRBV5-6 combines with J gene TRBJ2-1, with 11 bases fitting TRBD2. From germline, CDR1 is SGHDT and CDR2 YYEEEE. V lost 5 bases to trimming and J lost 3 bases; unmatched junction nucleotides: 1. This CDR3 is built from 14 residues. In DNA form, the CDR3 reads TGTGCCAGCAGGCTAGCGGGAGGCTACAATGAGCAGTTCTTC. Protein product: CASRLAGGYNEQFF.

The V call is TRBV5-1, the J call TRBJ2-7, with a tentative D call TRBD2 (5 bases). Germline V gene sequence: CDR1 SGHRS, CDR2 YFSETQ. The CDR3 runs 12 residues. Deletions cut 1 base from V and 5 bases from J, with 7 bases between. The CDR3 DNA reads TGCGCCAGCAGCTTGCCCGGGGACGAGCAGTACTTC. Amino acids: CASSLPGDEQYF.

The V and J genes are TRBV7-8 and TRBJ2-5; 10 positions agree with TRBD1. The better agreement between TRBJ2-7 and the DNA end casts doubt on the J call. CDR3 length equals 15 residues. Germline-derived CDR1 and CDR2 are SGHVS and FQNEAQ. The CDR3 loop is CASSLGQGKGYEQYF. CDR3 DNA: TGTGCCAGCAGCCTGGGACAGGGGAAGGGCTACGAGCAGTACTTC.

The rearrangement uses TRBV5-5 and TRBJ1-4; D might be TRBD1 (5 bases). This CDR3 spans 15 amino acids. The V gene's germline CDR1 is SGHKS and CDR2 YYEKEE (reference sequence). Between the trimmed V and J ends, which lost 4 bases and 5 bases, there was a span of 15 bases. The CDR3 DNA reads TGTGCCAGCAGCGGGGCCGGGGCAGTGAATGAAAAACTGTTTTTT. Translated: CASSGAGAVNEKLFF.

V gene TRBV30 combines with J gene TRBJ2-1, with 7 bases fitting TRBD1. The V gene's germline CDR1 is GTSNPN and CDR2 SVGIG (reference sequence). The CDR3 totals 16 residues. J was trimmed by 2 bases and V by 1 base; bases with no gene match: 8. As DNA, the CDR3 is TGTGCCTGGAGTGCGAACGACAGGGCTCCCTACAATGAGCAGTTCTTC. Protein sequence: CAWSANDRAPYNEQFF.

V is TRBV6-5 and J is TRBJ2-7, with 8 bases aligning to TRBD2. Germline values: CDR1 MNHEY, CDR2 SVGAGI. The V and J ends lost 0 bases and 11 bases, in that order; junction bases with no gene match: 9. The CDR3 totals 14 residues. CDR3 in amino acids: CASSYSSSSGTEYF. The DNA for the CDR3 is TGTGCCAGCAGTTACTCTTCTAGTAGCGGGACGGAGTACTTC.

The V call is TRBV1, the J call TRBJ1-1. TRBV1 is recorded as a pseudogene. The CDR3 is 11 amino acids. CDR3 residues: CTSSQNTEAFF. CDR3 DNA: TGCACCAGCAGCCAGAACACTGAAGCTTTCTTT.

V is TRBV5-4 and J is TRBJ2-7; 9 positions agree with TRBD1. Looked up from germline, CDR1 is SGHNT and CDR2 is YYREEE (reference sequence). The CDR3 extends over 15 amino acids. Trimming cost V 1 base and J 1 base; bases outside gene matches: 3. The CDR3 DNA reads as TGTGCCAGCAGCTTGACGGACAGGGGTTCCTACGAGCAGTACGTC. Its translation is CASSLTDRGSYEQYV.

This chain links TRBV11-2 with TRBJ2-3; D might be TRBD1 (7 bases). CDR3 length: 16 residues. With 6 bases removed from V and 5 bases from J, the gap between germline ends came to 21 bases. Germline V gene lookup returns CDR1 SGHAT and CDR2 FQNNGV. The CDR3 reads CASRHTQGKGGDTQYF. The CDR3 bases are TGTGCCAGCAGACACACACAGGGGAAGGGGGGAGATACGCAGTATTTT.

The chain links TRBV27 to TRBJ1-6; D gene ambiguous. V was pared by 4 bases and J by 0 bases, with 10 bases between. Germline assignment: CDR1 MNHEY and CDR2 SMNVEV (reference sequence). The CDR3 consists of 16 residues. CDR3 nucleotide sequence: TGTGCCAGCAGTTCAACGCTTAACTCCTATAATTCACCCCTCCACTTT. As protein: CASSSTLNSYNSPLHF.

The CDR3 spells CACPGEKFSGNTIYF. Here the CDR3 DNA reads TGTGCCTGCCCGGGGGAGAAGTTCTCTGGAAACACCATATATTTT. J is TRBJ1-3 and V is TRBV30, with D perhaps matching TRBD1 (5 bases). Germline loops: CDR1 GTSNPN, CDR2 SVGIG (reference sequence). CDR3 size: 15 residues. Trimming left V 6 bases short and J 0 bases short, with 15 bases between.

J is TRBJ2-7 and V is TRBV10-3; TRBD1 is a possible D gene (5 bases). The CDR3 runs 15 residues. Germline CDR1 is ENHRY and CDR2 is SYGVKD. V lost 11 bases to trimming and J lost 0 bases, with 20 bases between them. CDR3 bases: TGTGCCGCGCGAACAGGCCTTAGTAGCTCCTACGAGCAGTACGTC. Encoded protein: CAARTGLSSSYEQYV.